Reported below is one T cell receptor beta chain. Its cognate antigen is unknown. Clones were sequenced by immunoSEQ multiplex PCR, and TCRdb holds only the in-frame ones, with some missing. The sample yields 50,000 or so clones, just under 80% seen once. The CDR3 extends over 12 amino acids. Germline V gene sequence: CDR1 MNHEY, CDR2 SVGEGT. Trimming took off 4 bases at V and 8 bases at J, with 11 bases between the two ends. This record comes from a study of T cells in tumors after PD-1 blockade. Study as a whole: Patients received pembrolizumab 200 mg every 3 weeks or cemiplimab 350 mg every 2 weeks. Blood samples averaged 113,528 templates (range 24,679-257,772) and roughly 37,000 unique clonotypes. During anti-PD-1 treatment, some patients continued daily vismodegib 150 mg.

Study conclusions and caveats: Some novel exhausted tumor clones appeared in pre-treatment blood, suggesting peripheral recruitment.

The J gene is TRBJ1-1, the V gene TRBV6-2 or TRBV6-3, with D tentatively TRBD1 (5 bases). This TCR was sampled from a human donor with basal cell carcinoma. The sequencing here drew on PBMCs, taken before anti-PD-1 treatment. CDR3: CASSLNRQEAFF. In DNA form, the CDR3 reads TGTGCCAGCAGTTTAAACCGACAGGAAGCTTTCTTT.